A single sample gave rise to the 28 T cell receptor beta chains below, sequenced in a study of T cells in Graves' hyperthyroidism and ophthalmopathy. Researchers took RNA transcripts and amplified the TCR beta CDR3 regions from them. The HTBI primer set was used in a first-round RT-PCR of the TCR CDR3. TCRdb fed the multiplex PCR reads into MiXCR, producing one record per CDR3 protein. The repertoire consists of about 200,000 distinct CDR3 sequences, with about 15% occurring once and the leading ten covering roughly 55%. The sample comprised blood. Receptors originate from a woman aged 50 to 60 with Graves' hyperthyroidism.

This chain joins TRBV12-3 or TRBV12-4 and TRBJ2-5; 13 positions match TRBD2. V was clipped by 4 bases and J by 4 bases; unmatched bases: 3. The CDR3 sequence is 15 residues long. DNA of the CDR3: TGTGCCAGCAGTTGGACTAGCGGGAGTTCAGAGACCCAGTACTTC. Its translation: CASSWTSGSSETQYF.

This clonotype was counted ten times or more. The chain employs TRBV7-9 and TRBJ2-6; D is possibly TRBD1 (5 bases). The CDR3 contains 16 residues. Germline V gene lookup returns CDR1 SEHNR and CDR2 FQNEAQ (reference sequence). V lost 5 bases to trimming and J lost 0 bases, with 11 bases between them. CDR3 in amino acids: CASSPGRFSGANVLTF. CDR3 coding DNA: TGTGCCAGCAGCCCAGGGCGGTTCTCTGGGGCCAACGTCCTGACTTTC.

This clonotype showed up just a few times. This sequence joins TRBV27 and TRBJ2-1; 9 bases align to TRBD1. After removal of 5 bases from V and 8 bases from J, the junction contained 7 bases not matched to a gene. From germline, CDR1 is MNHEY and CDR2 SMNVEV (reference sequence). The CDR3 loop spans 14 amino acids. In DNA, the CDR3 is TGTGCCAGCAGTAATACAGGGGGCTTCTATGAGCAGTTCTTC. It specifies CASSNTGGFYEQFF.

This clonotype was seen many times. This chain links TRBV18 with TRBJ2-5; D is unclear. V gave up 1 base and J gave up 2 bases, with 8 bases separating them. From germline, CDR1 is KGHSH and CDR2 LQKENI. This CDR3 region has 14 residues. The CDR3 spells CASSPRRSQETQYF. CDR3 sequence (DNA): TGTGCCAGCTCACCACGGCGGTCACAAGAGACCCAGTACTTC.

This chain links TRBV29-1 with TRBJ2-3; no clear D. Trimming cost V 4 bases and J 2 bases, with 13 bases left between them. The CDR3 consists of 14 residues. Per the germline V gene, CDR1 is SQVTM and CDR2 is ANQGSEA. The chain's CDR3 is CSVGGEDPTDTQYF. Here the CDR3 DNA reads TGCAGCGTTGGCGGAGAAGACCCCACAGATACGCAGTATTTT.

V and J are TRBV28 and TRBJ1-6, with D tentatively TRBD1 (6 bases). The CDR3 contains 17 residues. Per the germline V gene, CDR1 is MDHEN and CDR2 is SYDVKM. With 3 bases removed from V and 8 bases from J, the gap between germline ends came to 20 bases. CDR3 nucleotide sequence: TGTGCCAGCAGTTTGGTGATCGGGGGCCTCCGGGATTCACCCCTCCACTTT. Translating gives CASSLVIGGLRDSPLHF.

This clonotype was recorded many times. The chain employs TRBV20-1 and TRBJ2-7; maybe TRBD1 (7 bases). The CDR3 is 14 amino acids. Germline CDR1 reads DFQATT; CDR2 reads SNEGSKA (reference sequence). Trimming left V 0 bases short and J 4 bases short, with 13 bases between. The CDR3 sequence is CSARDRQGGYEQYF. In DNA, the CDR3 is TGCAGTGCTAGAGATCGACAGGGAGGTTACGAGCAGTACTTC.

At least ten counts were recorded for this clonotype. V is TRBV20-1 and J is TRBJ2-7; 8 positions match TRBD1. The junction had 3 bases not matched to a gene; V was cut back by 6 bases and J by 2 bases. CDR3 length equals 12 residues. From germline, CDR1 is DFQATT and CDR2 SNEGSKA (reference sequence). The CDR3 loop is CSAPGQAYEQYF. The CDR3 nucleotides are TGCAGTGCACCGGGACAGGCCTACGAGCAGTACTTC.

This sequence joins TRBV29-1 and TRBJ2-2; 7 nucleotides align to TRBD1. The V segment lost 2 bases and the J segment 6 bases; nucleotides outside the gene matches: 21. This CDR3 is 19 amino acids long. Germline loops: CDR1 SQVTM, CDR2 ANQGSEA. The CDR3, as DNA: TGCAGCGTTGAAACGATTGGTGGGATGACAGGGAATGCGGCCGGGGAGCTGTTTTTT. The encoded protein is CSVETIGGMTGNAAGELFF.

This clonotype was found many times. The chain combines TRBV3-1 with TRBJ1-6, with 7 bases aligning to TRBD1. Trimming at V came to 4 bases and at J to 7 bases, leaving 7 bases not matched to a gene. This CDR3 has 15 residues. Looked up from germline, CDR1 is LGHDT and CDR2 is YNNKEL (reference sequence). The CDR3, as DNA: TGTGCCAGCAGCCTTCGACAGGGAGCGAATTCACCCCTCCACTTT. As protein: CASSLRQGANSPLHF.

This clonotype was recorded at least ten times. In DNA form, the CDR3 reads TGTGCCAGCAGTCCCCGACAGGGACAGCCCCAGCATTTT. Residues: CASSPRQGQPQHF. The chain is built from TRBV27 and TRBJ1-5; 7 bases align to TRBD1. From germline, CDR1 is MNHEY and CDR2 SMNVEV (reference sequence). V dropped 5 bases and J dropped 7; count of bases not matched to a gene: 5. There are 13 residues in the CDR3.

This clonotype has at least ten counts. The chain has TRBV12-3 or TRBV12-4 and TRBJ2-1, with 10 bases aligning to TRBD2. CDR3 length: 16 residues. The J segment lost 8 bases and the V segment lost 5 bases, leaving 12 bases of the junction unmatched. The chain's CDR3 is CASSPGLARSGYEQFF. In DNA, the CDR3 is TGTGCCAGCAGTCCGGGACTAGCGAGGTCTGGCTATGAGCAGTTCTTC.

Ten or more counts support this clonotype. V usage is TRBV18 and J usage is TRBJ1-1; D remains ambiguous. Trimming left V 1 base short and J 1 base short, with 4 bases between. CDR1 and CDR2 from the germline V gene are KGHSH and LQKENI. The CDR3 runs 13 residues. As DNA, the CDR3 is TGTGCCAGCTCACCACAGAAGAACACTGAAGCTTTCTTT. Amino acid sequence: CASSPQKNTEAFF.

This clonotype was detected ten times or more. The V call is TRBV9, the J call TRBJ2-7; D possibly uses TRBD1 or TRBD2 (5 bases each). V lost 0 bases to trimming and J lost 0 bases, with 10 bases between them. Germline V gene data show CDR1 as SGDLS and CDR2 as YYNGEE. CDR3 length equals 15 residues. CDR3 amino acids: CASSVGDLTSYEQYF. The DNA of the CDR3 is TGTGCCAGCAGCGTAGGGGACCTCACCTCCTACGAGCAGTACTTC.

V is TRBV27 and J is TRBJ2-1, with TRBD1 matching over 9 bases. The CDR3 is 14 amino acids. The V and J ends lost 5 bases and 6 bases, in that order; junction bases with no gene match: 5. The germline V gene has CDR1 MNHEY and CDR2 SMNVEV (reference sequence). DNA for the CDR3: TGTGCCAGCAGTCTGGGACAGGGTCTCAATGAGCAGTTCTTC. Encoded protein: CASSLGQGLNEQFF.

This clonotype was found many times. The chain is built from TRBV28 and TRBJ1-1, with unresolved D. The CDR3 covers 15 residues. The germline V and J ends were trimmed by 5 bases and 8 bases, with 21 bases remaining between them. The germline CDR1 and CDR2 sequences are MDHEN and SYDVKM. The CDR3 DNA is TGTGCCAGCAGTACAAGTAGACTCCTTTCTGAGGAAGCTTTCTTT. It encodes CASSTSRLLSEEAFF.

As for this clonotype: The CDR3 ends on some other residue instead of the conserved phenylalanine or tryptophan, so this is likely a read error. The CDR3 nucleotides read TGTGCCAGCAGTTCCCTTCACAGGGGGGGCGAGCAGTACCTC. Translation gives CASSSLHRGGEQYL. This sequence joins TRBV28 and TRBJ2-7, with a weak D call TRBD1 (8 bases). Germline V gene data show CDR1 as MDHEN and CDR2 as SYDVKM. The length of the CDR3 is 14 residues. With 4 bases removed from V and 6 bases from J, the gap between germline ends came to 16 bases.

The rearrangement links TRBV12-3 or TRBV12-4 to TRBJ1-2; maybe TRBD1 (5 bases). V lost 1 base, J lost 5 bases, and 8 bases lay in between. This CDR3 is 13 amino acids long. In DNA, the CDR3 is TGTGCCAGCAGTTTAGGGGACTGGTATGGCTACACCTTC. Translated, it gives CASSLGDWYGYTF.

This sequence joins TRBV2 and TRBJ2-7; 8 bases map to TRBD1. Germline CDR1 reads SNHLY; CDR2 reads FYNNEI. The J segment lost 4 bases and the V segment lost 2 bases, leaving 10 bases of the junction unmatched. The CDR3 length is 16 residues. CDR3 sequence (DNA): TGTGCCAGCAGTGAACTTGGGCAGGGGGCAGGGTACGAGCAGTACTTC. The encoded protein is CASSELGQGAGYEQYF.

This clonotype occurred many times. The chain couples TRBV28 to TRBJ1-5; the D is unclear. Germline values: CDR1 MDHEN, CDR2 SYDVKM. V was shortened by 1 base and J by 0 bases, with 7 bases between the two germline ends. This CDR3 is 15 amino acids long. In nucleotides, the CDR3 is TGTGCCAGCAGTTTATCACAGTTTAGCAATCAGCCCCAGCATTTT. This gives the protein CASSLSQFSNQPQHF.

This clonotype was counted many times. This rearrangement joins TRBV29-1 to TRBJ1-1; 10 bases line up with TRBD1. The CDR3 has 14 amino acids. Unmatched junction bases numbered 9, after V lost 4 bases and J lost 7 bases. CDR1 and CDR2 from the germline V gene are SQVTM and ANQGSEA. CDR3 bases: TGCAGCGTTGTAGCGCCGGGACAGGGGTATGAAGCTTTCTTT. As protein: CSVVAPGQGYEAFF.

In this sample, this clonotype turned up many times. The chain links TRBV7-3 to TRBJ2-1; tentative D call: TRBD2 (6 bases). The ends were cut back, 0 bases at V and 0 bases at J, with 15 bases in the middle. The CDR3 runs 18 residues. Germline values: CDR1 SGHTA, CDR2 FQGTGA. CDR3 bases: TGTGCCAGCAGCTTAACGTTTTCGGGACTTAACTCCTACAATGAGCAGTTCTTC. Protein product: CASSLTFSGLNSYNEQFF.

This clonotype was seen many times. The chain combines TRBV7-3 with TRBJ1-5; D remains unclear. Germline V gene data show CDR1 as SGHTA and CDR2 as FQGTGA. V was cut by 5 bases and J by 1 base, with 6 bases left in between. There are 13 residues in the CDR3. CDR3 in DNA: TGTGCCAGCAGCCCCTCAAGCAATCAGCCCCAGCATTTT. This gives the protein CASSPSSNQPQHF.

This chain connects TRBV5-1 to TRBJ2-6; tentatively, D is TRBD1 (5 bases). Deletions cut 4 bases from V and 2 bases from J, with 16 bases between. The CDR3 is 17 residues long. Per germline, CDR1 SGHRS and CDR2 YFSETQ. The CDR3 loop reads CASSGQGQLTGANVLTF. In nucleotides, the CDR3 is TGCGCCAGCAGCGGGCAGGGTCAGCTCACTGGGGCCAACGTCCTGACTTTC.

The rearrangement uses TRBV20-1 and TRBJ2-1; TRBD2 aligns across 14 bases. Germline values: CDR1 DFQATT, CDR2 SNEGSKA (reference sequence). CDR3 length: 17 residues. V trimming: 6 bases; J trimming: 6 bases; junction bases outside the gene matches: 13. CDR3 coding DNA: TGCAGTGCCGAGTCCTCGACTAGCGGGAGGGCCGTCAATGAGCAGTTCTTC. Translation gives CSAESSTSGRAVNEQFF.

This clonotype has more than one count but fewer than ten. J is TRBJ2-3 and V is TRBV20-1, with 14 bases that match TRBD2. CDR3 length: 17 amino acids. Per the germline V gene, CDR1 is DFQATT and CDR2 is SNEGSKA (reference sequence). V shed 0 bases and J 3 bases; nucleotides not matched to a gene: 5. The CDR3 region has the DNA TGCAGTGCTAGAGATGTGGGACTAGCGGGAGCTACAGATACGCAGTATTTT. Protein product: CSARDVGLAGATDTQYF.

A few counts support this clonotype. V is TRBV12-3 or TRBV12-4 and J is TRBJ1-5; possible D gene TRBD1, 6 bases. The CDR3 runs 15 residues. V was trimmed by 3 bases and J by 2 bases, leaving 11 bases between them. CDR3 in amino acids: CASSFRGPGNQPQHF. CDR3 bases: TGTGCCAGCAGTTTTCGGGGGCCGGGCAATCAGCCCCAGCATTTT.

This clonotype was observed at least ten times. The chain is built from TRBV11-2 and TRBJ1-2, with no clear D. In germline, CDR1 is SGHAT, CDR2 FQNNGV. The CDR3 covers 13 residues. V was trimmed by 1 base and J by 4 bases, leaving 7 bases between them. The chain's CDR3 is CASSLGQTYGYTF. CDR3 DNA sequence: TGTGCCAGCAGCTTAGGCCAGACCTATGGCTACACCTTC.